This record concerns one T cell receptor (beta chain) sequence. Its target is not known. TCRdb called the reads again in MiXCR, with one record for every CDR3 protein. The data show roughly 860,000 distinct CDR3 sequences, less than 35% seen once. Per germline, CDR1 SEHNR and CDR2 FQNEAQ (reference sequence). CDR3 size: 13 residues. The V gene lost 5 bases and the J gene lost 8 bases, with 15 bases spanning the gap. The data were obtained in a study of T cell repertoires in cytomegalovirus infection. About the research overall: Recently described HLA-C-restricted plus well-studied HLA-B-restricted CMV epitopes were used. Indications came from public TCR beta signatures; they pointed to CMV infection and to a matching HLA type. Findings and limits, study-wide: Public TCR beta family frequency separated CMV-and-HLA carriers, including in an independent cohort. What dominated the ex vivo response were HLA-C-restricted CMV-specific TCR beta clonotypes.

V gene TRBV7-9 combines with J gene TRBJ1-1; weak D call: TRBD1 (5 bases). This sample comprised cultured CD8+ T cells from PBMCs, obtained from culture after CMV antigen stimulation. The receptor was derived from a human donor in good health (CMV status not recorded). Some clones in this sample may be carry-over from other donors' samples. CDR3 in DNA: TGTGCCAGCAGCCCTCGACAGCTTAAAGAAGCTTTCTTT. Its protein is CASSPRQLKEAFF.